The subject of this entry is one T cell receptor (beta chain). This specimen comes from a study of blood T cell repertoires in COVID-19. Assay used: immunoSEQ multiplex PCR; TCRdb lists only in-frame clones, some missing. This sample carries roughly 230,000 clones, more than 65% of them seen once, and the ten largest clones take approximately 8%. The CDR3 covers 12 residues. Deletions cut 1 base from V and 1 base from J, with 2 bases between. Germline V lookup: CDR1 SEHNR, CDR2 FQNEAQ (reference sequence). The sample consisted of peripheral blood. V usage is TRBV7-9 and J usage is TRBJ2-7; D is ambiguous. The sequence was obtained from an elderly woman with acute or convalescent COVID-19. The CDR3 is CASSLVSYEQYF. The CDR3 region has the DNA TGTGCCAGCAGCTTAGTATCCTACGAGCAGTACTTC.